This T cell receptor (beta chain) derives from a study of regulatory T cells in long-lasting Graves disease. In building TCR beta libraries, iRepertoire HTBI primers were used together with Arm-PCR of CDR3 regions. One entry per CDR3 protein, called by TCRdb with MiXCR from the multiplex PCR reads. Altogether some 250,000 distinct CDR3 sequences are present, approximately 18% being singletons, with the ten largest covering about 15%. This CDR3 has 15 amino acids. Germline V gene data show CDR1 as LNHDA and CDR2 as SQIVND (reference sequence). Trimming at V came to 4 bases and at J to 8 bases, leaving 8 bases not matched to a gene. The time point here: newly diagnosed GD, antithyroid drugs for less than 3 months. RNA from PBMCs was the source of the TCR library. The data also belong to a second study, concerning T cells in Graves' hyperthyroidism and ophthalmopathy. That paper adds: Stable hyperthyroidism was told apart from ophthalmopathy by a model built on 13 V-J features. Ophthalmopathy, as predicted by the model, came a median roughly 6.5 months after the prediction.

The V and J genes are TRBV19 and TRBJ1-4, with 9 positions matching TRBD1. This specimen was peripheral blood mononuclear cells (PBMCs), taken at new diagnosis, from a patient treated with antithyroid drugs. This clonotype was obtained from a woman aged 25 to 39 with Graves disease. The CDR3 nucleotides are TGTGCCAGTAGTAGACCACAGGGGGCCGGAGAAAAACTGTTTTTT. Its protein product is CASSRPQGAGEKLFF.